Shown below are 21 T cell receptor beta chains from a single sample sequenced in a study of T cells in Graves' hyperthyroidism and ophthalmopathy. RNA transcripts were the template for amplifying TCR beta CDR3 regions. The HTBI set primed first-round TCR CDR3 RT-PCR. TCRdb re-derived calls from the multiplex PCR reads in MiXCR, one entry per CDR3 protein. The table lists 560,000 or so distinct CDR3 sequences, 46% of them singletons. The specimen was peripheral blood or thyroid tissue (not recorded which). These receptors were collected from a young woman with Graves' hyperthyroidism.

Note on this clonotype: A much larger clone sits a single nucleotide away, making a read error possible. V gene TRBV7-7 combines with J gene TRBJ2-2; D may be TRBD1 (6 bases). V was cut by 1 base and J by 6 bases, with 12 bases left in between. The CDR3 contains 15 residues. The germline gives CDR1 SSHAT, CDR2 FNYEAQ (reference sequence). The CDR3 sequence: CASSLGPTGPGELFF. CDR3 DNA sequence: TGTGCCAGCAGCTTAGGGCCTACAGGGCCCGGGGAGCTGTTTTTT. Drawing the rest from reference TRBV7-7 and TRBJ2-2, the complete variable domain is GAGVSQSPRYKVTKRGQDVTLRCDPISSHATLYWYQQALGQGPEFLTYFNYEAQPDKSGLPSDRFSAERPEGSISTLTIQRTEQRDSAMYRCASSLGPTGPGELFFGEGSRLTVL.

This clonotype has a handful of counts. This chain joins TRBV4-1 and TRBJ2-7; D gene uncertain. V gave up 4 bases and J gave up 6 bases, with 16 bases separating them. CDR1 MGHRA and CDR2 YSYEKL come from the germline V gene. There are 14 residues in the CDR3. The CDR3 loop reads CASSLVALESEQYF. Written as DNA, the CDR3 is TGCGCCAGCAGCCTAGTAGCTCTAGAGAGCGAGCAGTACTTC.

V gene TRBV7-9 combines with J gene TRBJ2-2; D gene ambiguous. The CDR3 is 15 amino acids. CDR1 is SEHNR, CDR2 FQNEAQ, per germline (reference sequence). Trimming stripped 1 base from V and 8 bases from J, with 14 bases between. CDR3 sequence reads: CASSLEVVAAGELFF. In DNA, the CDR3 is TGTGCCAGCAGCTTAGAGGTGGTAGCAGCAGGGGAGCTGTTTTTT. Variable domain in full (rest from reference TRBV7-9 and TRBJ2-2): DTGVSQNPRHKITKRGQNVTFRCDPISEHNRLYWYRQTLGQGPEFLTYFQNEAQLEKSRLLSDRFSAERPKGSFSTLEIQRTEQGDSAMYLCASSLEVVAAGELFFGEGSRLTVL.

This clonotype has more than one count but fewer than ten. The rearrangement joins TRBV20-1 to TRBJ1-5; 10 bases match TRBD1. The CDR3 is 14 residues long. Losses at the gene ends were 6 bases for V and 3 bases for J; bases not matched to a gene: 5. CDR1 and CDR2 from the germline V gene are DFQATT and SNEGSKA (reference sequence). The CDR3, as DNA: TGCAGTGCGCGACAGGGGGCAGACAATCAGCCCCAGCATTTT. Encoded protein: CSARQGADNQPQHF.

V is TRBV15 and J is TRBJ2-5; 11 bases match TRBD2. The J call may be incorrect, as the DNA end agrees better with TRBJ2-1. The germline CDR1 and CDR2 sequences are LNHNV and YYDKDF (reference sequence). This CDR3 comprises 18 residues. CDR3 bases: TGTGCCACCAGCAGAAGGCACTCCGGGACTAGCGGCCACAATGAGCAGTTCTTC. This encodes CATSRRHSGTSGHNEQFF.

This chain connects TRBV12-3 or TRBV12-4 to TRBJ2-7; 10 bases agree with TRBD1. V trimming: 5 bases; J trimming: 5 bases; junction bases outside the gene matches: 6. This CDR3 spans 14 amino acids. CDR3 coding DNA: TGTGCCAGCAGTGCGGGACAGGGGATCCACGAGCAGTACTTC. Amino acids: CASSAGQGIHEQYF.

As regards this clonotype: Sequence at one end of the junction differs from germline and may be a read error. CDR3 sequence (DNA): TGTGCCAGCAGTGATTTGTTCGGGGAGCTGTTTTTT. It specifies CASSDLFGELFF. The chain joins TRBV24-1 to TRBJ2-2; D remains unclear. This CDR3 comprises 12 residues. CDR1 is KGHDR, CDR2 SFDVKD, per germline.

The rearrangement joins TRBV29-1 to TRBJ2-7; D tentatively fits TRBD1 or TRBD2 (5 bases each). V lost 7 bases and J lost 3, with 19 bases in between. This CDR3 comprises 14 residues. Per the germline V gene, CDR1 is SQVTM and CDR2 is ANQGSEA. Written as DNA, the CDR3 is TGCAGCGGGATTACGGGACCCACCTACTACGAGCAGTACTTC. Translation gives CSGITGPTYYEQYF.

This clonotype was counted only a few times. This chain links TRBV6-5 with TRBJ1-2; D remains ambiguous. V was cut by 5 bases and J by 4 bases, with 8 bases left in between. The CDR3 length is 12 residues. Germline CDR1 reads MNHEY; CDR2 reads SVGAGI. DNA of the CDR3: TGTGCCAGCAGTGAAGGAGTCTATGGCTACACCTTC. The encoded protein is CASSEGVYGYTF.

About this clonotype: One junction end disagrees with the germline gene, perhaps due to a read error. V and J are TRBV25-1 and TRBJ1-1, with D unclear. Germline loops: CDR1 MGHDK, CDR2 SYGVNS. The CDR3 runs 15 residues. The CDR3 reads CASSEWGTRTSEAFF. The CDR3 coding sequence is TGTGCCAGCAGTGAATGGGGTACTAGGACCTCTGAGGCTTTCTTT.

This sequence joins TRBV7-4 and TRBJ1-4, with D perhaps matching TRBD1 (6 bases). Trimming pared 1 base from V and 8 bases from J, leaving 17 bases between. Looked up from germline, CDR1 is SGHVT and CDR2 is SQSDAQ. This CDR3 is 16 amino acids long. CDR3 residues: CASSLVAGGAGEKLFF. CDR3 DNA sequence: TGTGCCAGCAGCTTAGTCGCCGGGGGGGCGGGGGAAAAACTGTTTTTT.

This clonotype was counted a few times. The rearrangement links TRBV5-1 to TRBJ1-1; 7 bases line up with TRBD1. The ends lost 4 bases at V and 1 base at J; junction bases unmatched: 4. Germline-derived CDR1 and CDR2 are SGHRS and YFSETQ. The CDR3 totals 14 residues. For the CDR3, the DNA is TGCGCCAGCAGCGAACGGACAGGGAACACTGAAGCTTTCTTT. As protein: CASSERTGNTEAFF. The full variable domain, in which reference TRBV5-1 and TRBJ1-1 provide the parts outside the CDR3, is KAGVTQTPRYLIKTRGQQVTLSCSPISGHRSVSWYQQTPGQGLQFLFEYFSETQRNKGNFPGRFSGRQFSNSRSEMNVSTLELGDSALYLCASSERTGNTEAFFGQGTRLTVV.

The chain is built from TRBV7-9 and TRBJ2-5; 11 bases agree with TRBD1. The CDR3 totals 16 residues. J lost 1 base, V lost 5 bases, and 6 bases had no gene match. Germline V gene data show CDR1 as SEHNR and CDR2 as FQNEAQ (reference sequence). The CDR3 loop reads CASSGGGTGGQETQYF. The CDR3 nucleotides are TGTGCCAGCAGCGGAGGTGGGACAGGGGGCCAAGAGACCCAGTACTTC.

This clonotype was detected a few times. The rearrangement uses TRBV7-2 and TRBJ1-1; D not certain. The CDR3 contains 13 residues. The germline gives CDR1 SGHTA, CDR2 FQGNSA. With 5 bases removed from V and 4 bases from J, the gap between germline ends came to 11 bases. Here the CDR3 reads CASSPGSATEAFF. The CDR3 DNA is TGTGCCAGCAGCCCTGGTTCTGCCACTGAAGCTTTCTTT.

The chain employs TRBV11-2 and TRBJ1-1, with TRBD1 matching over 7 bases. This CDR3 is built from 15 residues. The germline gives CDR1 SGHAT, CDR2 FQNNGV. J lost 5 bases, V lost 3 bases, and 9 bases had no gene match. CDR3 sequence (DNA): TGTGCCAGCAGCTTGTTTACAGGGGAGGATACTGAAGCTTTCTTT. Translation: CASSLFTGEDTEAFF.

This CDR3 is CASSEPGRAGANVLTF. The CDR3 coding sequence is TGTGCCAGCAGTGAACCCGGTAGGGCTGGGGCCAACGTCCTGACTTTC. The V and J genes are TRBV2 and TRBJ2-6; D gene unclear. CDR3 length: 16 residues. Germline V gene data show CDR1 as SNHLY and CDR2 as FYNNEI. Trimming took 2 bases from V and 2 from J, leaving 10 bases between them.

This clonotype occurred many times. The chain recombines TRBV7-2 with TRBJ1-2, with unresolved D. CDR3 length equals 16 residues. Trimming removed 5 bases from V and 1 base from J, with 17 bases in between. Germline-derived CDR1 and CDR2 are SGHTA and FQGNSA. The DNA for the CDR3 is TGTGCCAGCAGCCCACCGGCAGGCTCCCGTAACTATGGCTACACCTTC. This codes for CASSPPAGSRNYGYTF.

This clonotype was recorded only once. The genes are TRBV6-2 or TRBV6-3 and TRBJ2-7; TRBD1 is a possible D gene (6 bases). Germline assignment: CDR1 MNHEY and CDR2 SVGEGT. The CDR3 is 12 residues long. V lost 6 bases to trimming and J lost 7 bases, with 13 bases between them. The CDR3 DNA sequence: TGTGCCAGCAGGAAGGGGGTTCGGGAGCAGTACTTC. Protein product: CASRKGVREQYF.

The chain has TRBV24-1 and TRBJ2-5; D may correspond to TRBD1 or TRBD2 (6 bases each). CDR1 and CDR2 from the germline V gene are KGHDR and SFDVKD. The CDR3 is made up of 14 amino acids. V was shortened by 7 bases and J by 2 bases, with 13 bases between the two germline ends. The chain's CDR3 is CATRGGQTQETQYF. The CDR3 DNA is TGTGCCACCAGGGGAGGACAGACTCAAGAGACCCAGTACTTC.

The rearrangement links TRBV29-1 to TRBJ1-2; the D gene is possibly TRBD1 (5 bases). Trimming removed 8 bases at V and 7 bases at J, with 17 bases between. The CDR3 contains 12 residues. CDR1 is SQVTM, CDR2 ANQGSEA, per germline. For the CDR3, the DNA is TGCAGCCAAGATCGAAAGGGGTCTGGCTACACCTTC. It codes for CSQDRKGSGYTF.

The gene calls are TRBV7-8 and TRBJ1-1; D is possibly TRBD1 (6 bases). Germline CDR1 SGHVS, CDR2 FQNEAQ. CDR3 size: 15 residues. V gave up 1 base and J gave up 8 bases, with 17 bases separating them. CDR3 DNA sequence: TGTGCCAGCAGCTTAGTGGGGAGGGGGACTGCCGAAGCTTTCTTT. Translated: CASSLVGRGTAEAFF.